This is a list of T cell receptor beta chains from one sample in a study of cytomegalovirus exposure and HLA in healthy donors. Only in-frame clones appear in the TCRdb table, and some are missing; sequencing was by immunoSEQ multiplex PCR. In the table there are approximately 90,000 clones, roughly two thirds of which are singletons. Material for sequencing was PBMCs. These receptors were obtained from a woman in her 50s in good health and CMV-seropositive. The CDR3 runs from the conserved cysteine through the conserved F or W. D genes are given only for firm matches. Clone size is not always given. Where it is, it says once, few, many or a class for expanded clones.

v_gene	j_gene	abundance	d_gene	CDR3aa	CDR3nt
TRBV4-3	TRBJ1-1	NA	TRBD1	CASSLGQGARTEAFF	TGCGCCAGCAGCTTGGGACAGGGGGCAAGGACTGAAGCTTTCTTT
TRBV7-9	TRBJ2-1	NA	NA	CASSPDSYNEQFF	TGTGCCAGCAGCCCCGACAGTTACAATGAGCAGTTCTTC
TRBV28	TRBJ1-2	NA	NA	CASWGVAGYTF	TGTGCCAGCTGGGGGGTGGCCGGCTACACCTTC
TRBV7-6	TRBJ2-5	NA	NA	CASSLRARETQYF	TGTGCCAGCAGCTTAAGAGCCCGAGAGACCCAGTACTTC
TRBV15	TRBJ1-1	NA	NA	CATTLPGAVTEAFF	TGTGCCACCACCCTACCAGGGGCAGTCACTGAAGCTTTCTTT
TRBV19	TRBJ2-1	few	NA	CASSIRWEALNEQFF	TGTGCCAGTAGTATTAGGTGGGAGGCTCTTAATGAGCAGTTCTTC
TRBV27	TRBJ1-1	few	TRBD1	CASTRGTEAFF	TGTGCCAGCACCAGGGGGACTGAAGCTTTCTTT
TRBV27	TRBJ1-3	NA	TRBD1	CASSFLRPGTGGPGNTIYF	TGTGCCAGCAGTTTCTTACGTCCCGGGACAGGGGGACCTGGAAACACCATATATTTT
TRBV5-1	TRBJ2-7	NA	TRBD1	CASSFDWTGEEGQYF	TGCGCCAGCAGCTTCGATTGGACAGGGGAGGAGGGGCAGTACTTC
TRBV10-3	TRBJ2-7	NA	NA	CAISDQALYEQYF	TGTGCCATCAGTGATCAGGCGCTCTACGAGCAGTACTTC
TRBV6-1	TRBJ1-5	few	NA	CASSATESVDQPQHF	TGTGCCAGCAGTGCAACGGAGAGTGTAGATCAGCCCCAGCATTTT
TRBV19	TRBJ1-5	NA	NA	CATQPSPGSNQPQHF	TGTGCCACCCAGCCATCCCCGGGGAGCAATCAGCCCCAGCATTTT
TRBV5-1	TRBJ2-5	few	TRBD1	CASSLSQGPSQETQYF	TGCGCCAGCAGCTTATCACAGGGGCCCTCTCAAGAGACCCAGTACTTC
TRBV13	TRBJ2-2	NA	NA	CASSLGRGRPNTGELFF	TGTGCCAGCAGCTTAGGCCGTGGGAGACCGAACACCGGGGAGCTGTTTTTT
TRBV2	TRBJ2-7	NA	NA	CASSADKGSYEQYF	TGTGCCAGCAGCGCCGACAAGGGGTCCTACGAGCAGTACTTC
TRBV5-1	TRBJ2-1	NA	NA	CASSLLFQNNEQFF	TGCGCCAGCAGCTTGTTGTTCCAGAACAATGAGCAGTTCTTC
TRBV12-2	TRBJ2-7	NA	NA	CASRLGQGKQYF	TGTGCAAGTCGCTTAGGACAGGGTAAGCAGTACTTC
TRBV28	TRBJ1-3	NA	TRBD1	CASSLPDRAGNTIYF	TGTGCCAGCAGTTTACCTGACAGGGCTGGAAACACCATATATTTT
TRBV7-9	TRBJ2-2	NA	TRBD2	CASSVTHPGLEINTGELFF	TGTGCCAGCAGCGTAACACACCCGGGACTAGAGATTAACACCGGGGAGCTGTTTTTT
TRBV28	TRBJ2-5	NA	NA	CASTPGLAYQETQYF	TGTGCCAGCACCCCCGGGCTAGCCTATCAAGAGACCCAGTACTTC
TRBV6-1	TRBJ1-4	NA	NA	CASSPTGRVYEKLFF	TGTGCCAGCAGTCCCACAGGGAGGGTCTATGAAAAACTGTTTTTT
TRBV6-5	TRBJ1-6	NA	TRBD1	CASRTGGNSPLHF	TGTGCCAGCCGGACAGGGGGTAATTCACCCCTCCACTTT
TRBV5-4	TRBJ2-3	once	NA	CASSLNRQATDTQYF	TGTGCCAGCAGCCTCAACCGACAGGCTACAGATACGCAGTATTTT
TRBV6-6	TRBJ1-1	few	NA	CASIQDRRNTEAFF	TGTGCCAGCATCCAAGACAGGAGAAACACTGAAGCTTTCTTT
TRBV18	TRBJ2-7	few	TRBD1	CASSLETGGSYEQYF	TGTGCCAGCTCACTAGAGACAGGGGGCTCCTACGAGCAGTACTTC
TRBV6-5	TRBJ2-5	NA	NA	CASRIAETQYF	TGTGCCAGCCGGATAGCGGAGACCCAGTACTTC
TRBV7-9	TRBJ2-7	NA	NA	CASLGRKGTLGADYEQYF	TGTGCCAGCCTCGGCCGAAAAGGGACTCTTGGGGCGGACTACGAGCAGTACTTC
TRBV28	TRBJ1-5	NA	NA	CASSFRPGAALRPQHF	TGTGCCAGCAGTTTCCGGCCAGGGGCCGCCCTCCGGCCCCAGCATTTT
TRBV5-4	TRBJ2-7	NA	TRBD2	CATHPSGALYEQYF	TGTGCCACTCATCCTAGCGGGGCACTCTACGAGCAGTACTTC
TRBV16	TRBJ1-5	NA	NA	CASSPWAQPQHF	TGTGCCAGCAGCCCCTGGGCCCAGCCCCAGCATTTT
TRBV18	TRBJ2-7	NA	TRBD1	CASSPPGQTYEQYF	TGTGCCAGCTCACCACCGGGACAGACCTACGAGCAGTACTTC
TRBV5-1	TRBJ2-4	NA	NA	CASSAREDIQYF	TGCGCCAGCAGCGCTAGAGAGGACATTCAGTACTTC
TRBV5-4	TRBJ2-7	NA	TRBD1	CASSGRTGAYEQYF	TGTGCCAGCAGCGGCCGAACAGGGGCCTACGAGCAGTACTTC
TRBV28	TRBJ2-1	once	NA	CASSPYNEQFF	TGTGCCAGCAGCCCGTACAATGAGCAGTTCTTC
TRBV5-1	TRBJ2-5	few	NA	CASSLAPGSQETQYF	TGCGCCAGCAGCTTGGCTCCGGGAAGCCAAGAGACCCAGTACTTC
TRBV11-3	TRBJ1-2	NA	NA	CASSPGGINYGYTF	TGTGCCAGCAGTCCCGGGGGGATTAACTATGGCTACACCTTC
TRBV4-2	TRBJ1-6	few	NA	CASSQGGGANSPLHF	TGTGCCAGCAGCCAAGGAGGGGGGGCGAATTCACCCCTCCACTTT
TRBV5-4	TRBJ2-2	once	NA	CASSLGVAANTGELFF	TGTGCCAGCAGCCTCGGGGTAGCGGCGAACACCGGGGAGCTGTTTTTT
TRBV6-5	TRBJ2-5	NA	TRBD2	CASNLAGEGETQYF	TGTGCCAGCAACCTAGCGGGAGAGGGGGAGACCCAGTACTTC
TRBV27	TRBJ1-4	NA	NA	CASKRATNEKLFF	TGTGCCAGCAAGCGAGCAACTAATGAAAAACTGTTTTTT
TRBV4-2	TRBJ1-5	NA	NA	CASSPGLRDSYGNQPQHF	TGTGCCAGCAGCCCCGGGTTGCGGGACTCGTATGGCAATCAGCCCCAGCATTTT
TRBV7-3	TRBJ2-3	NA	TRBD2	CASSSGLAGGADTQYF	TGTGCCAGCAGCTCGGGACTAGCGGGAGGGGCAGATACGCAGTATTTT
TRBV9	TRBJ2-3	NA	NA	CASSAYRDRSTDTQYF	TGTGCCAGCAGCGCCTACCGAGACAGGAGCACAGATACGCAGTATTTT
TRBV16	TRBJ1-5	NA	NA	CASSQSNTDDQPQHF	TGTGCCAGCAGCCAATCTAATACAGACGATCAGCCCCAGCATTTT
TRBV29-1	TRBJ2-3	NA	TRBD1	CSVVRDRDRDTQYF	TGCAGCGTTGTCCGGGACAGGGATAGAGATACGCAGTATTTT
TRBV1	TRBJ2-1	NA	NA	CTSSYLEPGLAKYEQFF	TGCACCAGCAGCTATCTAGAACCGGGACTAGCGAAGTATGAGCAGTTCTTC
TRBV10-3	TRBJ2-7	NA	TRBD2	CAINGGRAESEQYF	TGTGCCATCAACGGCGGGAGGGCCGAATCCGAGCAGTACTTC
TRBV5-1	TRBJ1-4	NA	TRBD1	CASSAGTANEKLFF	TGCGCCAGCAGCGCCGGGACAGCGAATGAAAAACTGTTTTTT
TRBV28	TRBJ1-5	NA	NA	CASSPSGRIQPQHF	TGTGCCAGCAGCCCGTCGGGGAGGATTCAGCCCCAGCATTTT
TRBV6-5	TRBJ1-5	NA	NA	CASSLDSFNQPQHF	TGTGCCAGCAGTCTTGACAGCTTCAATCAGCCCCAGCATTTT
TRBV11-3	TRBJ2-3	NA	TRBD2	CASSQIAGGTDTQYF	TGTGCCAGCAGCCAGATAGCGGGAGGCACAGATACGCAGTATTTT
TRBV6-5	TRBJ1-4	NA	NA	CASSPGEKLFF	TGTGCCAGCAGCCCGGGGGAAAAACTGTTTTTT
TRBV7-6	TRBJ2-7	NA	NA	CASSLEALAGREQYF	TGTGCCAGCAGCTTAGAGGCTCTGGCGGGAAGAGAGCAGTACTTC